The T cell receptor beta chain under discussion was sequenced for a study of T cell repertoires in cytomegalovirus infection. MiXCR, applied by TCRdb to the reads, yields one record per CDR3 protein. Of a few hundred thousand distinct CDR3 sequences listed, more than 40% are singletons. Germline CDR1 SEHNR, CDR2 FQNEAQ (reference sequence). CDR3 size: 15 residues. Trimming took 2 bases from V and 2 from J, leaving 12 bases between them. The sample holds a few counts of this clonotype. Antigen specificity is unknown. This sequence was found in a human donor in good health (CMV status not recorded). Some clones in this sample may be carry-over from other donors' samples. Sample: cultured PBMCs, taken from culture after CMV antigen stimulation. The chain is built from TRBV7-9 and TRBJ2-5; TRBD2 might be the D (6 bases). CDR3 in amino acids: CASSLSGGMQETQYF. The CDR3 DNA is TGTGCCAGCAGCTTATCCGGAGGGATGCAAGAGACCCAGTACTTC. The full variable domain, in which reference TRBV7-9 and TRBJ2-5 provide the parts outside the CDR3, is DTGVSQNPRHKITKRGQNVTFRCDPISEHNRLYWYRQTLGQGPEFLTYFQNEAQLEKSRLLSDRFSAERPKGSFSTLEIQRTEQGDSAMYLCASSLSGGMQETQYFGPGTRLLVL.